What follows is one T cell receptor beta chain and its context. This CDR3 region has 16 residues. Germline V gene lookup returns CDR1 LGHDT and CDR2 YNNKEL (reference sequence). V lost 0 bases and J lost 2, with 13 bases in between. This sample is drawn from a study of blood T cell repertoires in COVID-19. TCRdb's table, derived via immunoSEQ multiplex PCR, lists solely in-frame clones and lacks some. The sample includes 200,000 to 300,000 clones, approximately 88% seen only once; the top ten take under 30%. V usage is TRBV3-1 (or the pseudogene TRBV3-2) and J usage is TRBJ1-1; D gene unclear. This receptor was identified in a man between 40 and 49 years old with acute or convalescent COVID-19. Sequencing was performed on peripheral blood. The CDR3 region is CASSQEGVRTNTEAFF. The CDR3 DNA reads TGTGCCAGCAGCCAAGAGGGCGTCAGAACTAACACTGAAGCTTTCTTT.